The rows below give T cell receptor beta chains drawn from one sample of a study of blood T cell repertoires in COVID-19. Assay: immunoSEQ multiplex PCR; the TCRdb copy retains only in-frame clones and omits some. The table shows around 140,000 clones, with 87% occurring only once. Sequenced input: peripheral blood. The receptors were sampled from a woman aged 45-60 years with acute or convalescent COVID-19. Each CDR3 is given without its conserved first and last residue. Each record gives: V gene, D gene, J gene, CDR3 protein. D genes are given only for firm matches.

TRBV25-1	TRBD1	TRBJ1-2	ASSDPGQGHFYGYT
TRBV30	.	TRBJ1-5	AWGSGASNQPQH
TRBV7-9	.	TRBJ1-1	ASSLASGAF
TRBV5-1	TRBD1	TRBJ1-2	ASSWDRDGYT
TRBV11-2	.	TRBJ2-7	ASSFRSSDYEQY
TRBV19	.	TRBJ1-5	ASSLAPNSGQPQH
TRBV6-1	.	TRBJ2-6	ASSARDILFSGANVLT
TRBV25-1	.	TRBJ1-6	ASSGQISPLH
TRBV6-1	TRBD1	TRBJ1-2	ASSEAWTGFYGYT
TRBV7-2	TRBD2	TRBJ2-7	ASSSGTSDSYEQY
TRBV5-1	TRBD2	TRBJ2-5	ASSRTSGQETQY
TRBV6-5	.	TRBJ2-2	ASSYWGLRDPGELF
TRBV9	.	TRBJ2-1	ASSVGQTYNEQF
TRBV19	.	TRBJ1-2	ASSGRVGRAGGYT
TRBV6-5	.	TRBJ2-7	ASSSRTGKAYEQY
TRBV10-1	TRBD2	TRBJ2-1	ASSEERGAHNEQF